Each of the 2 T cell receptor beta chains below was sequenced from the same sample in a study of glioma-infiltrating T cells after dendritic cell vaccination. The table came from immunoSEQ multiplex PCR; TCRdb's copy has only in-frame clones and leaves some out. The table records tens of thousands of clones, roughly 89% of them present only once. Sequencing was performed on blood, taken before dendritic cell vaccination. These receptors all come from a human donor with glioblastoma.

The chain has TRBV5-4 and TRBJ2-5; 7 bases align to TRBD2. The CDR3 is 16 residues long. The J segment lost 2 bases and the V segment lost 0 bases, leaving 7 bases of the junction unmatched. The germline V gene encodes CDR1 SGHNT and CDR2 YYREEE (reference sequence). As DNA, the CDR3 is TGTGCCAGCAGCTTGGCCGGAGGTAGCGGGCAAGAGACCCAGTACTTC. Translating gives CASSLAGGSGQETQYF. Supplemented by reference TRBV5-4 and TRBJ2-5, the full variable domain reads ETGVTQSPTHLIKTRGQQVTLRCSSQSGHNTVSWYQQALGQGPQFIFQYYREEENGRGNFPPRFSGLQFPNYSSELNVNALELDDSALYLCASSLAGGSGQETQYFGPGTRLLVL.

The chain is built from TRBV7-9 and TRBJ1-1, with 8 bases matching TRBD1. With 6 bases clipped from V and 4 bases from J, the junction kept 4 bases outside the gene matches. Germline V CDR1 and CDR2: SEHNR, FQNEAQ (reference sequence). The CDR3 has 13 residues. The DNA for the CDR3 is TGTGCCAGCAGTTCAGGGGGCCCCACTGAAGCTTTCTTT. Translation gives CASSSGGPTEAFF.